A single sample gave rise to the 5 T cell receptor beta chains below, sequenced in a study of shared clonotypes between healthy human individuals (dated by TCRdb to 2020 to 2021). The library came from the immunoSEQ multiplex PCR assay. What TCRdb holds here is the immuneACCESS table cut down to in-frame rearrangements. Part of the clones is not present; checked against another copy, under half of the missing clones reflect an unresolved V gene, and the others are unexplained. This sample has fewer than 150,000 clones in its table, and 55% to 80% of those were observed once. The ten largest clones represent 20% to 25% of the sample. The specimen was memory CD8+ T cells sorted from blood. The cell subset or site label here, explained by the study, means: CD45RO+ cells pooled with CCR7-negative TemRA cells. The source is a woman in her thirties in good health.

The V gene is TRBV28, the J gene TRBJ1-1; D is uncertain. This CDR3 is built from 11 residues. The V end lost 5 bases, the J end lost 7 bases, and 8 bases lay between the germline ends. CDR1 and CDR2 (germline): MDHEN, SYDVKM. The DNA of the CDR3 is TGTGCCAGCAGTGAGACCCTTGAAGCTTTCTTT. Encoded protein: CASSETLEAFF.

V and J are TRBV19 and TRBJ1-3; no reliable D call. The CDR3 totals 15 residues. Germline V CDR1 and CDR2: LNHDA, SQIVND (reference sequence). Trimming took off 3 bases at V and 0 bases at J, with 9 bases between the two ends. The CDR3 region is CASSMDRPSGNTIYF. In nucleotides, the CDR3 is TGTGCCAGTAGTATGGACCGACCCTCTGGAAACACCATATATTTT.

V and J are TRBV7-2 and TRBJ2-7; 8 bases are shared with TRBD1. Germline-derived CDR1 and CDR2 are SGHTA and FQGNSA. The CDR3 loop spans 15 amino acids. Trimming at V came to 1 base and at J to 5 bases, leaving 7 bases not matched to a gene. This CDR3 is CASSLGTGRGHEQYF. The DNA for the CDR3 is TGTGCCAGCAGCTTAGGAACGGGCAGGGGGCACGAGCAGTACTTC.

This chain links TRBV28 with TRBJ2-7, with D possibly matching TRBD2 (5 bases). The CDR3 sequence is 13 residues long. The V and J ends lost 4 bases and 12 bases respectively, with 19 bases between them. Germline CDR1 MDHEN, CDR2 SYDVKM. DNA of the CDR3: TGTGCCAGCAGTTCCCCTCTGGGTGCGGGCGGGTACTTC. Protein sequence: CASSSPLGAGGYF.

V is TRBV15 and J is TRBJ1-5, with D tentatively TRBD1 (5 bases). V lost 3 bases and J 0 bases, leaving 18 bases between the germline ends. CDR1 is LNHNV and CDR2 is YYDKDF in the germline V gene (reference sequence). The CDR3 runs 18 residues. Here the CDR3 DNA reads TGTGCCACCAGCAGGGGGGACCACGGGGAAAATAGCAATCAGCCCCAGCATTTT. It is translated as CATSRGDHGENSNQPQHF.